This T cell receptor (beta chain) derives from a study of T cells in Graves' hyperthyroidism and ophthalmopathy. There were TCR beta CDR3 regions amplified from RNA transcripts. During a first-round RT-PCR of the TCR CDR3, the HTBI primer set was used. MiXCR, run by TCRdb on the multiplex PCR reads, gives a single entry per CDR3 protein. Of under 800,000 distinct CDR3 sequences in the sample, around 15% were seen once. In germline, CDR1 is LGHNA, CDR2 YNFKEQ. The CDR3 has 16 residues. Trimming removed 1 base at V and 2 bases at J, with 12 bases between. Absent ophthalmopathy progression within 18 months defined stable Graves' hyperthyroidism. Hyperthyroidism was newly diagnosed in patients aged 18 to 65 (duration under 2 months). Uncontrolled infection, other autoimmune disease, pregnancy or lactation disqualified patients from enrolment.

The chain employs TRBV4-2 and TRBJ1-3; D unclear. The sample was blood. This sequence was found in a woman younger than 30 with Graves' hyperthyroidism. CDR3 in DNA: TGTGCCAGCAGCCAAGTTGGAGGAGCGACTGGAAACACCATATATTTT. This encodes CASSQVGGATGNTIYF.